This TCR beta chain emerged from a study of T cells in Graves' hyperthyroidism and ophthalmopathy. Whole-study results and caveats: Blood held most thyroid clonotypes expanded above 0.001 frequency.

The CDR3 is made up of 12 amino acids. The V end lost 10 bases, the J end lost 0 bases, and 7 bases lay between the germline ends. Germline CDR1 MDHEN, CDR2 SYDVKM. TCR beta CDR3 region amplification was performed from RNA transcripts. TCR CDR3 regions were first amplified by RT-PCR with HTBI primers. TCRdb re-derived calls from the multiplex PCR reads in MiXCR, one entry per CDR3 protein. The repertoire has 500,000 to 800,000 distinct CDR3 sequences, more than 14% of them found once; the top ten carry under 15%. This clonotype was seen many times. Antigen specificity is unknown. The sample taken for sequencing was blood. This chain connects TRBV28 to TRBJ1-5, with a tentative D call TRBD1 (5 bases). This receptor was identified in a woman aged 50 to 60 with Graves' ophthalmopathy. For the CDR3, the DNA is TGTGCCACGACAGATAGCAATCAGCCCCAGCATTTT. Encoded protein: CATTDSNQPQHF.